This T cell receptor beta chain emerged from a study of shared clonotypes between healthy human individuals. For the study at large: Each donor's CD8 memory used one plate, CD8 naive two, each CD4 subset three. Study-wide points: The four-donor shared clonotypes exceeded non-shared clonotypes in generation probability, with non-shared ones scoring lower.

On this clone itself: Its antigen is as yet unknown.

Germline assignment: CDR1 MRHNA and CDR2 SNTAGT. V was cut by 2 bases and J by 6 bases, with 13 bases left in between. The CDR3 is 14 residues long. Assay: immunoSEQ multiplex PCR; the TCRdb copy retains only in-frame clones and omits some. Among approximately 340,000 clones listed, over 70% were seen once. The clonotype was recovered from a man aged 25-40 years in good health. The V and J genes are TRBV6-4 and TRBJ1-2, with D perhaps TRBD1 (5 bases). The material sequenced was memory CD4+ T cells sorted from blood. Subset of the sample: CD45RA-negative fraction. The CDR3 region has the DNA TGTGCCAGCAGTGACACCGGGGGACTCGATGGCTACACCTTC. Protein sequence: CASSDTGGLDGYTF.